What follows is one T cell receptor (beta chain) and its context. Each donor gave one heparinised blood draw averaging around 120 mL. The sample comes from a study of beta chain features in type 1 diabetes. This CDR3 is built from 15 residues. V lost 0 bases to trimming and J lost 7 bases, with 15 bases between them. Germline CDR1 is LGHNA and CDR2 is YSLEER. The investigators reverse transcribed all of the isolated RNA, so they sequenced expressed TCRB transcripts. Profiled with immunoSEQ multiplex PCR; TCRdb holds only in-frame clones, not every one. This table has around 200,000 clones, 10% to 15% appearing once.

Sequenced: central memory CD4+ T cells from blood. This receptor was taken from a woman younger than 35 in good health. The chain has TRBV4-3 and TRBJ1-2, with D maybe TRBD1 (6 bases). The CDR3 sequence: CASSQEGQGSGGYTF. CDR3 sequence (DNA): TGCGCCAGCAGCCAAGAAGGGCAGGGGAGTGGTGGCTACACCTTC.